The subject of this entry is one TCR beta chain. No antigen is known for it. The method was immunoSEQ multiplex PCR; TCRdb's version includes in-frame clones alone and lacks a portion of them. The sample lists some 170,000 clones, approximately 87% seen once, with roughly 1.4% in the top ten. The source of the sample is a study of cytomegalovirus exposure and HLA in healthy donors. Study results and caveats: The study put around 180 TCR beta chains on its list as cytomegalovirus-associated. That first-cohort TCR clusters tended to co-occur in the approximately 110 validation repertoires was found in a later analysis.

The clonotype was recovered from a woman in her 30s in good health and CMV-seronegative. The sequenced material came from PBMCs.

CDR3 amino acids: CASSPASGYTEAFF. For the CDR3, the DNA is TGCGCCAGCAGCCCCGCTAGCGGTTACACTGAAGCTTTCTTT. The chain joins TRBV5-1 to TRBJ1-1; D uncertain. The CDR3 extends over 14 amino acids. Germline V gene sequence: CDR1 SGHRS, CDR2 YFSETQ. V was clipped by 4 bases and J by 3 bases, with 13 bases between them.